Below are 8 T cell receptor beta chains sequenced from a single sample in a study of T cell responses to AZD1222 COVID-19 vaccine. Measured with immunoSEQ multiplex PCR; TCRdb has only the in-frame clones, and not every one. The sample lists some 120,000 clones; 70% to 90% were seen once. The sequencing used peripheral blood, collected on day 0 of AZD1222 vaccination. The receptor source for this set is an adult in good health.

V and J are TRBV29-1 and TRBJ2-1; D is possibly TRBD1 (5 bases). This CDR3 comprises 12 residues. Deletions cut 2 bases from V and 6 bases from J, with 8 bases between. Germline CDR1 reads SQVTM; CDR2 reads ANQGSEA. The CDR3 loop is CSVEFQGNEQFF. The DNA for the CDR3 is TGCAGCGTTGAATTCCAGGGCAATGAGCAGTTCTTC.

V usage is TRBV27 and J usage is TRBJ2-5; 7 bases agree with TRBD2. Germline V gene sequence: CDR1 MNHEY, CDR2 SMNVEV (reference sequence). After removal of 5 bases from V and 5 bases from J, the junction contained 5 bases not matched to a gene. The CDR3 has 13 residues. The DNA for the CDR3 is TGTGCCAGCAGTCACCAGGGAGGGGAGACCCAGTACTTC. Protein: CASSHQGGETQYF.

The rearrangement uses TRBV2 and TRBJ1-3, with D possibly matching TRBD1 (6 bases). This CDR3 contains 19 residues. CDR1 SNHLY and CDR2 FYNNEI come from the germline V gene. Trimming removed 2 bases from V and 1 base from J, with 21 bases in between. The CDR3 DNA reads TGTGCCAGCAGTGAACCGATAGGGGGGCGACGTTCGTCTGGAAACACCATATATTTT. Amino acid sequence: CASSEPIGGRRSSGNTIYF.

This chain connects TRBV4-2 to TRBJ1-1; D remains ambiguous. This CDR3 spans 16 amino acids. The germline gives CDR1 LGHNA, CDR2 YNFKEQ. Trimming removed 3 bases from V and 7 bases from J, with 21 bases in between. CDR3 loop: CASSQLLGSPNIEAFF. CDR3 coding DNA: TGTGCCAGCAGCCAGTTATTGGGCAGCCCAAATATTGAAGCTTTCTTT.

In this sample, this clone turned up once. The CDR3 region is CASSQLGGGTVFDNEQFF. The DNA of the CDR3 is TGTGCCAGCTCACAACTTGGGGGCGGGACGGTCTTCGACAATGAGCAGTTCTTC. V is TRBV18 and J is TRBJ2-1; D possibly uses TRBD1 or TRBD2 (6 bases each). Trimming pared 4 bases from V and 5 bases from J, leaving 24 bases between. Germline V gene lookup returns CDR1 KGHSH and CDR2 LQKENI. The CDR3 has 18 residues.

The chain combines TRBV24-1 with TRBJ2-1; possibly TRBD2 for D (5 bases). V dropped 4 bases and J dropped 7 bases, with 10 bases sitting between them. This CDR3 spans 13 amino acids. Germline V gives CDR1 KGHDR, CDR2 SFDVKD. CDR3: CATSDVSGNEQFF. The CDR3 nucleotides read TGTGCCACCAGTGACGTCAGCGGAAATGAGCAGTTCTTC.

The rearrangement links TRBV7-3 to TRBJ2-3; 9 bases line up with TRBD2. V was clipped by 3 bases and J by 4 bases; unmatched bases: 5. Germline CDR1 is SGHTA and CDR2 is FQGTGA. The CDR3 totals 15 residues. CDR3 in amino acids: CASSFGGGAPDTQYF. As DNA, the CDR3 is TGTGCCAGCAGCTTCGGCGGGGGGGCCCCAGATACGCAGTATTTT.

The chain uses TRBV10-3 and TRBJ1-6; 7 nucleotides align to TRBD1. Trimming at V came to 7 bases and at J to 6 bases, leaving 6 bases not matched to a gene. This CDR3 region has 14 residues. CDR1 is ENHRY, CDR2 SYGVKD, per germline. In DNA form, the CDR3 reads TGTGCCATCAAGGGGGGACAGTCTAATTCACCCCTCCACTTT. Amino acid sequence: CAIKGGQSNSPLHF.